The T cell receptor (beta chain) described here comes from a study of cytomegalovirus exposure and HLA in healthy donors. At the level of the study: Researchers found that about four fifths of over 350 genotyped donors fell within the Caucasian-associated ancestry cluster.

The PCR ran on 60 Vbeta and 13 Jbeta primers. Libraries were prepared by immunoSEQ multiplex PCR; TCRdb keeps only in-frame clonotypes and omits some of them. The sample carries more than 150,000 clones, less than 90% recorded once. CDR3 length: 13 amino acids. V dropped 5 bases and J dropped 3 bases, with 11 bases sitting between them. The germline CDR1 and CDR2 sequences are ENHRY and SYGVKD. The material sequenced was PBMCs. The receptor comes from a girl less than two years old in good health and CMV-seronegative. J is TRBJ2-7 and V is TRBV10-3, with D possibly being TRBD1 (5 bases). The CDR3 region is CAISPARDYEQYF. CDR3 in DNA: TGTGCCATCAGTCCCGCCAGGGACTACGAGCAGTACTTC.